This note documents a single T cell receptor (beta chain) sequence. What it recognizes is unknown. Unmatched junction bases numbered 14, after V lost 5 bases and J lost 7 bases. The V gene's germline CDR1 is SGHTA and CDR2 FQGNSA. The CDR3 runs 16 residues. This record comes from a study of graft-versus-host responses after intestinal transplantation. Study-wide background: Recipients uniformly received anti-thymocyte globulin induction, followed by tacrolimus and steroids for roughly 3 years. General observations from the study: Early post-transplant HvG declines were associated with peak circulating GvH clone levels. GvH clones surfaced in recipient marrow, some emerging earlier in ileum or blood. The presence of high graft-versus-host to host-versus-graft clonal ratios in allografts characterized patients with graft-donor T cell macrochimerism.

Here immunoSEQ multiplex PCR was the method, and the copy in TCRdb shows in-frame clones only, minus some. The table lists fewer than 90,000 clones, 94% of them singletons, with 0.15% to 0.2% in the top ten. The sequences come from unstimulated CD4+ T cells sorted from spleen or lymph node cells, collected before transplant. The receptor comes from a human donor who was the organ donor for an intestinal transplant. The gene calls are TRBV7-2 and TRBJ1-1; 9 nucleotides match TRBD1. CDR3 sequence: CASSPRAGGTGLEAFF. CDR3 nucleotide sequence: TGTGCCAGCAGCCCGCGAGCGGGTGGGACAGGGCTTGAAGCTTTCTTT.